The clone carrying this TCR beta chain was found a few times. The sample comes from a study of spatial heterogeneity in lung cancer. Trimming stripped 0 bases from V and 1 base from J, with 6 bases between. Germline lookup yields CDR1 DFQATT and CDR2 SNEGSKA (reference sequence). There are 14 residues in the CDR3. TCRdb re-called the 5' RACE reads with MiXCR, one entry per CDR3 protein. The sample has 23,000 or so distinct CDR3 sequences; 6% to 7.5% are singletons. Time point denoted: sample taken at primary tumor resection. This material consisted of PBMCs, taken at surgery. The chain employs TRBV20-1 and TRBJ2-2; D remains ambiguous. The TCR originated in a male donor with early-stage non-small cell lung cancer. CDR3: CSARDNGNTGELFF. The CDR3 nucleotides are TGCAGTGCTAGAGATAATGGGAACACCGGGGAGCTGTTTTTT.